A selection of T cell receptor beta chains follows, all from one sample in a study of HIV-infected patients and healthy controls. TCRdb analysed the 5' RACE reads with MiXCR anew, one entry per CDR3 protein. This table has about 17,000 distinct CDR3 sequences, about 16% appearing once. Material: CD8+ T cells from blood. The origin of the receptors is a human donor in good health. The CDR3 runs from the conserved cysteine through the conserved F or W. The order of the fields is clone size, J gene, D gene, V gene, CDR3 protein, CDR3 DNA. D genes are given only for firm matches. Where a row states a size, it is once, few, many or the class of an expanded clone; other rows omit it.

many TRBJ2-5 NA TRBV4-3 CASSQDIRGQETQYF TGCGCCAGCAGCCAAGATATCAGGGGTCAAGAGACCCAGTACTTC
many TRBJ2-7 NA TRBV7-6 CASSLDAAGAYEQYF TGTGCCAGCAGCTTAGATGCGGCGGGCGCCTACGAGCAGTACTTC
many TRBJ1-1 NA TRBV4-3 CASSQEDRNTEAFF TGCGCCAGCAGCCAAGAAGACAGGAACACTGAAGCTTTCTTT
many TRBJ2-3 NA TRBV30 CAWQQLGVDTQYF TGTGCCTGGCAACAATTGGGGGTCGATACGCAGTATTTT
many TRBJ2-3 NA TRBV2 CASSEGRGRTDTQYF TGTGCCAGCAGTGAAGGACGGGGGCGCACAGATACGCAGTATTTT
many TRBJ2-3 TRBD2 TRBV6-2/TRBV6-3 CASSPVGLATDTQYF TGTGCCAGCAGCCCCGTTGGACTAGCTACAGATACGCAGTATTTT
NA TRBJ2-1 NA TRBV30 CAWSGPGGDEQFF TGTGCCTGGAGTGGGCCCGGGGGCGATGAGCAGTTCTTC
NA TRBJ2-7 TRBD1 TRBV12-3/TRBV12-4 CASSWDRGSEQYF TGTGCCAGCAGTTGGGACAGGGGAAGCGAGCAGTACTTC
many TRBJ2-6 NA TRBV6-4 CASSDSEGAGSGANVLTF TGTGCCAGCAGTGACTCGGAGGGGGCGGGCTCCGGGGCCAACGTCCTGACTTTC
few TRBJ1-1 NA TRBV27 CASSLVGGAMTEAFF TGTGCCAGCAGTTTAGTTGGGGGGGCCATGACTGAAGCTTTCTTT
many TRBJ2-3 NA TRBV7-2 CASRFGTGLQEQYF TGTGCCAGCAGATTCGGAACGGGACTCCAGGAGCAGTATTTT
many TRBJ2-3 TRBD2 TRBV3-1 CASSQERGAYTDTQYF TGTGCCAGCAGCCAAGAGCGGGGGGCCTACACAGATACGCAGTATTTT
many TRBJ2-1 TRBD2 TRBV7-2 CASTLWGGWDNEQFF TGTGCCAGCACCTTATGGGGGGGGTGGGATAATGAGCAGTTCTTC
few TRBJ2-6 NA TRBV29-1 CSVTYGGSGANVLTF TGCAGCGTAACGTACGGGGGCTCTGGGGCCAACGTCCTGACTTTC
many TRBJ2-1 NA TRBV6-2/TRBV6-3 CASSFLNPSPYNEQFF TGTGCCAGCAGTTTTCTTAACCCTTCCCCCTACAATGAGCAGTTCTTC
many TRBJ2-4 TRBD2 TRBV29-1 CSVEERLASKKQIQYF TGCAGCGTTGAAGAGAGACTAGCCTCTAAAAAACAGATTCAGTACTTC
many TRBJ2-1 NA TRBV29-1 CSVDGLRMEPFF TGCAGCGTTGATGGCTTACGAATGGAGCCGTTCTTC
few TRBJ2-3 NA TRBV4-2 CASSQGEGGGTQYF TGTGCCAGCAGCCAAGGGGAGGGGGGCGGTACGCAGTATTTT
NA TRBJ2-7 TRBD1 TRBV12-3/TRBV12-4 CASSAPGQFSYEQYF TGTGCCAGCAGTGCACCGGGACAGTTCTCCTACGAGCAGTACTTC
NA TRBJ2-7 NA TRBV4-2 CASAEGGRTYEQYF TGTGCCAGCGCAGAGGGGGGACGGACCTACGAGCAGTACTTC